Below, 5 T cell receptor beta chains from the same sample are listed, as sequenced in a study of cytomegalovirus exposure and HLA in healthy donors. The PCR made use of 60 Vbeta and 13 Jbeta primers. Data came from immunoSEQ multiplex PCR; TCRdb stores just in-frame clones and leaves some out. The table lists 130,000 or so clones, over 70% of them singletons. Specimen: PBMCs. These receptors all stem from a woman aged 18-30 years in good health and CMV-seronegative.

This clone has just one count. The chain has TRBV9 and TRBJ1-2; tentatively, D is TRBD1 (6 bases). Germline V gene sequence: CDR1 SGDLS, CDR2 YYNGEE. This CDR3 spans 16 amino acids. Deletions cut 4 bases from V and 3 bases from J, with 19 bases between. CDR3 region: CASSLRGSGADYGYTF. For the CDR3, the DNA is TGTGCCAGCAGCCTCAGAGGCTCAGGGGCCGACTATGGCTACACCTTC.

The chain employs TRBV14 and TRBJ2-6; D is possibly TRBD2 (7 bases). The length of the CDR3 is 18 residues. Germline assignment: CDR1 SGHDN and CDR2 FVKESK. The V and J ends lost 0 bases and 1 base respectively, with 13 bases between them. The CDR3 sequence is CASSQERGGVSGANVLTF. As DNA, the CDR3 is TGTGCCAGCAGCCAAGAGAGGGGGGGAGTGTCTGGGGCCAACGTCCTGACTTTC. Combining the CDR3 with reference TRBV14 and TRBJ2-6 gives the whole variable domain EAGVTQFPSHSVIEKGQTVTLRCDPISGHDNLYWYRRVMGKEIKFLLHFVKESKQDESGMPNNRFLAERTGGTYSTLKVQPAELEDSGVYFCASSQERGGVSGANVLTFGAGSRLTVL.

This sequence joins TRBV30 and TRBJ2-7; 9 bases agree with TRBD2. The germline V gene has CDR1 GTSNPN and CDR2 SVGIG (reference sequence). V lost 3 bases to trimming and J lost 3 bases; unmatched junction nucleotides: 6. The CDR3 has 14 amino acids. The CDR3 sequence: CAWRPAGGHYEQYF. The CDR3 DNA follows: TGTGCCTGGAGACCAGCGGGAGGACACTACGAGCAGTACTTC.

This chain uses TRBV7-9 with TRBJ2-3, with 7 bases aligning to TRBD1. Trimming cost V 3 bases and J 0 bases; bases outside gene matches: 3. Germline V gene sequence: CDR1 SEHNR, CDR2 FQNEAQ (reference sequence). The CDR3 loop spans 15 amino acids. The CDR3 spells CASSLNRGSTDTQYF. CDR3 DNA sequence: TGTGCCAGCAGCTTGAACAGGGGCAGCACAGATACGCAGTATTTT.

The genes are TRBV6-5 and TRBJ1-1; D remains unclear. This CDR3 is built from 11 residues. V was cut by 7 bases and J by 4 bases, with 7 bases left in between. Germline CDR1 MNHEY, CDR2 SVGAGI. The CDR3 protein is CASIRSTEAFF. The CDR3 DNA sequence: TGTGCCAGCATAAGGAGCACTGAAGCTTTCTTT.